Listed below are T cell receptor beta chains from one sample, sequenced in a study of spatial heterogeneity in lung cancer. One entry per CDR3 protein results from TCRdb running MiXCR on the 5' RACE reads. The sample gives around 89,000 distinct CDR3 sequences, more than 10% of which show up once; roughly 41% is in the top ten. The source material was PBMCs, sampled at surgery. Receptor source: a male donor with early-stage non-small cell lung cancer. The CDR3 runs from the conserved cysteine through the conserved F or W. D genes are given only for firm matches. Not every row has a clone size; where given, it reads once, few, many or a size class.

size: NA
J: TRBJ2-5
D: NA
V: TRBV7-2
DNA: TGTGCCAGCAGCTTAGGATCCCCCGGAGGCCAAGAGACCCAGTACTTC
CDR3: CASSLGSPGGQETQYF

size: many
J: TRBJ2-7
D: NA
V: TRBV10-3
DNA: TGTGCCATCAGTGAGAGACAGACCGAGCAGTACTTC
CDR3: CAISERQTEQYF

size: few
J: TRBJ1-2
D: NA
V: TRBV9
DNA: TGTGCCAGCAGCACCGGGGGACAAGGATCTTTTCGTAACTATGGCTACACCTTC
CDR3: CASSTGGQGSFRNYGYTF

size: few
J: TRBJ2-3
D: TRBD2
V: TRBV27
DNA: TGTGCCAGCAGTTTATTCCTAGCGGGAGATCTTGATACGCAGTATTTT
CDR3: CASSLFLAGDLDTQYF

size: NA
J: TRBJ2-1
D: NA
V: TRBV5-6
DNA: TGTGCCGGAGGGGCTACGTACAATGAGCAGTTCTTC
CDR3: CAGGATYNEQFF

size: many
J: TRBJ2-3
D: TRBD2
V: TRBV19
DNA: TGTGCCAGTAGTACCGGACTAGCGGGCACAGATACGCAGTATTTT
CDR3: CASSTGLAGTDTQYF

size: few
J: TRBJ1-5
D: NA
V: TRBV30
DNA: TGTGCCTGGAGCCTTTGGAATAGCAATCAGCCCCAGCATTTT
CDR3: CAWSLWNSNQPQHF

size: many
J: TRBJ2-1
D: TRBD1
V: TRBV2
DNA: TGTGCCAGCAGTAGACAGGGGATCAGTTACAATGAGCAGTTCTTC
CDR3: CASSRQGISYNEQFF

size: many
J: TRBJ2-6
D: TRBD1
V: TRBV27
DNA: TGTGCCAGCAGCCTAGAATGGCCGGGACAGGGGGCCCTGACTTTC
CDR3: CASSLEWPGQGALTF

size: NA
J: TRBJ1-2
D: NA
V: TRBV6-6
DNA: TGTGCCACCCTACGGGGGGCGATGCGAGGCTACACCTTC
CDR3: CATLRGAMRGYTF

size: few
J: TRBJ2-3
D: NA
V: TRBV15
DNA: TGTGCCACCAGCAGCCCCCCCACAGATACGCAGTATTTT
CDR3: CATSSPPTDTQYF

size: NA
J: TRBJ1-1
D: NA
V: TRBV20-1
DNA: TGCAGTGCTAGGGAATCAATGAACACTGAAGCTTTCTTT
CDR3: CSARESMNTEAFF

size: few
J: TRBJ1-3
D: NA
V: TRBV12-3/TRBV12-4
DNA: TGTGCCAGCAGTTTGGCGGGGGGCTCTGGAAACACCATATATTTT
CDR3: CASSLAGGSGNTIYF

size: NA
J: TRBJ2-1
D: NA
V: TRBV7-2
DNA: TGTGCCAGCAGTACGGACCGCGGGGATGAGCAGTTCTTC
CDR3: CASSTDRGDEQFF

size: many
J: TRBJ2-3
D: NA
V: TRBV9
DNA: TGTGCCAGCAGCGTGGAGGTAGGGAGTAGCAATACGCAGTATTTT
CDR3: CASSVEVGSSNTQYF

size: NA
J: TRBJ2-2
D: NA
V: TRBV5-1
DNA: TGCGCCAGCAGCCCAACCACATCTATGTCCGGGGAGCTGTTTTTT
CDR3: CASSPTTSMSGELFF

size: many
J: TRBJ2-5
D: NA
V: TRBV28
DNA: TGTGCCAGCAGTTTTAAAGGGGCCTACCAAGAGACCCAGTACTTC
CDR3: CASSFKGAYQETQYF

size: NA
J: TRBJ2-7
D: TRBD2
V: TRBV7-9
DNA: TGTGCCAGCAGCCGGTTAGCGGGACTGAAGCAGTACTTC
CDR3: CASSRLAGLKQYF

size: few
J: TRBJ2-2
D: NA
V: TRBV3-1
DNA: TGTGCCAGCAGCCAAGCGTGGACAGCGAACACCGGGGAGCTGTTTTTT
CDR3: CASSQAWTANTGELFF

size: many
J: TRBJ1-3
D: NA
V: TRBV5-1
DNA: TGCGCCAGCAGCTTCGATTTGGGGCCGGCTGGAAACACCATATATTTT
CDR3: CASSFDLGPAGNTIYF